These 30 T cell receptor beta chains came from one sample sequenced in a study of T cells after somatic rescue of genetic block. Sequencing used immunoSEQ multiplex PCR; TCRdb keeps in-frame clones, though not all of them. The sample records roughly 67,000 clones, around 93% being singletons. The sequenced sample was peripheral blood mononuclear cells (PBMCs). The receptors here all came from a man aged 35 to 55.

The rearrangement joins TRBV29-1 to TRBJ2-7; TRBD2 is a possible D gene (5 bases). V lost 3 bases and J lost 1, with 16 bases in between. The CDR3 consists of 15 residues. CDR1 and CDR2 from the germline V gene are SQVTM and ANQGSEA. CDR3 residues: CSVEFSSGLSYEQYF. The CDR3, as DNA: TGCAGCGTTGAGTTCTCCAGCGGCCTTTCCTACGAGCAGTACTTC.

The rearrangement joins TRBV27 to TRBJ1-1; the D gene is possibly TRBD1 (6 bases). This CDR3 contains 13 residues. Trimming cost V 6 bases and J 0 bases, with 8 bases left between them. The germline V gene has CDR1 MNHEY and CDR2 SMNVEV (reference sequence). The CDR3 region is CASSWTVNTEAFF. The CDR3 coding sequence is TGTGCCAGCAGCTGGACAGTGAACACTGAAGCTTTCTTT.

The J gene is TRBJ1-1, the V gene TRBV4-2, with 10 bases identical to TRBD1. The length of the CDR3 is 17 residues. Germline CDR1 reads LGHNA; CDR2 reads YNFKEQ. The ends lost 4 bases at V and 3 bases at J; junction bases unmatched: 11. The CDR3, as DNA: TGTGCCAGCAGCCGCGTCCCGGGACAGGGGTCCTACACTGAAGCTTTCTTT. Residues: CASSRVPGQGSYTEAFF.

The CDR3 region is CASSESVEDGYTF. CDR3 in DNA: TGCGCCAGCAGTGAGTCTGTTGAGGACGGCTACACCTTC. V gene TRBV10-1 combines with J gene TRBJ1-2; D is unclear. The germline V gene encodes CDR1 WNHNN and CDR2 SYGVQD (reference sequence). V was shortened by 0 bases and J by 8 bases, with 10 bases between the two germline ends. This CDR3 region has 13 residues.

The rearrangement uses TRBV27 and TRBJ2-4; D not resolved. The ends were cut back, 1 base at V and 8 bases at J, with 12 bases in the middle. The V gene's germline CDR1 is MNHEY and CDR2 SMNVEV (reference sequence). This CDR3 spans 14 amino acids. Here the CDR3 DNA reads TGTGCCAGCAGTTTATATTCGTCGAGTGACATTCAGTACTTC. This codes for CASSLYSSSDIQYF.

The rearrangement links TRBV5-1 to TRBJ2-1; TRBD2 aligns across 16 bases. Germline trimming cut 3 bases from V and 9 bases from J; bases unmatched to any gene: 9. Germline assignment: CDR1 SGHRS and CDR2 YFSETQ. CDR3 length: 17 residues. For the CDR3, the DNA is TGCGCCAGCAGCTCCTCGGGACTAGCGGGGGGGCGCGGTGAGCAGTTCTTC. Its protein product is CASSSSGLAGGRGEQFF. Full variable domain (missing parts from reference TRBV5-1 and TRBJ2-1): KAGVTQTPRYLIKTRGQQVTLSCSPISGHRSVSWYQQTPGQGLQFLFEYFSETQRNKGNFPGRFSGRQFSNSRSEMNVSTLELGDSALYLCASSSSGLAGGRGEQFFGPGTRLTVL.

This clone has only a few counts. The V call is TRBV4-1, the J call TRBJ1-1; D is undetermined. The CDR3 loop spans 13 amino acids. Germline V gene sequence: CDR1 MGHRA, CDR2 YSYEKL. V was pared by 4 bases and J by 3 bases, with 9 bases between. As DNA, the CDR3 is TGCGCCAGCAGCCGGAAGTCGGACACTGAAGCTTTCTTT. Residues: CASSRKSDTEAFF.

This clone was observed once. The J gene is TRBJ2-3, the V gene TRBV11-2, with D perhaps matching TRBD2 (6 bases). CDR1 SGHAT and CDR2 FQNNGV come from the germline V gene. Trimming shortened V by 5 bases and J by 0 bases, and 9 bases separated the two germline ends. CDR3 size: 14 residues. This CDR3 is CASSPGTSTDTQYF. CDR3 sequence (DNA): TGTGCCAGCAGCCCCGGGACTAGCACAGATACGCAGTATTTT.

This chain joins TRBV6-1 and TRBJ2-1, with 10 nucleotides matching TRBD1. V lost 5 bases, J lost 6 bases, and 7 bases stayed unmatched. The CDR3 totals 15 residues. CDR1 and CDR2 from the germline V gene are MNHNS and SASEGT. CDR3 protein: CASSPSWDRGNEQFF. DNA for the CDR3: TGTGCCAGCAGTCCAAGCTGGGACAGGGGCAATGAGCAGTTCTTC.

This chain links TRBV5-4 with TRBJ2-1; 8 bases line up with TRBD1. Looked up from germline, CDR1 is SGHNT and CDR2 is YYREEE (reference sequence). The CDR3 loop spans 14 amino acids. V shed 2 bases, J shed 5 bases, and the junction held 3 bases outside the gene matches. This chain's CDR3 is CASSLQGVNNEQFF. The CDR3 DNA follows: TGTGCCAGCAGCTTACAGGGGGTGAACAATGAGCAGTTCTTC.

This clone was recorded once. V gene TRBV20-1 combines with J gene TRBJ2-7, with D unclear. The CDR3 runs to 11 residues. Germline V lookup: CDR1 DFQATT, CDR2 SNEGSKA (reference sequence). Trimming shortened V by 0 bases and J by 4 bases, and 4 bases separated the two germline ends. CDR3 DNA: TGCAGTGCTAGAGAAAGGTACGAGCAGTACTTC. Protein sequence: CSARERYEQYF.

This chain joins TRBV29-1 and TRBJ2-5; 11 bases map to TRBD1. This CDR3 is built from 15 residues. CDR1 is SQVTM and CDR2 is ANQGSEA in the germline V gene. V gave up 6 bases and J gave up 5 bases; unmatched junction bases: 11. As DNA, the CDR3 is TGCAGCGTGGGAAGGGACAGGGGGTTCTGGGAGACCCAGTACTTC. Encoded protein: CSVGRDRGFWETQYF.

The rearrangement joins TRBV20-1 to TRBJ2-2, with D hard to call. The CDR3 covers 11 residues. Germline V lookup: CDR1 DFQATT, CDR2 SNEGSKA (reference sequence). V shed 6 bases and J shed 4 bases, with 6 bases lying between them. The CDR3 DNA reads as TGCAGTGCGGAGAGCACCGGGGAGCTGTTTTTT. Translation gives CSAESTGELFF.

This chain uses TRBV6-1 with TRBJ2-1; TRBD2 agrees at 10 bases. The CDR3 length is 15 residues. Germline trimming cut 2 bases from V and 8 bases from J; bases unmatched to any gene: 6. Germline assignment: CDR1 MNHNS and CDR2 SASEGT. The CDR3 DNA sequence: TGTGCCAGCAGTGAATGGACAGGGACTAGCGATGAGCAGTTCTTC. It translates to CASSEWTGTSDEQFF.

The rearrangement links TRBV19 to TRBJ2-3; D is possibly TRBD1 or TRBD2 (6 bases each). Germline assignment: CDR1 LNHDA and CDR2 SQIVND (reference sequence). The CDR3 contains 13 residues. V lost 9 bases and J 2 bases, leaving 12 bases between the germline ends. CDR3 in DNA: TGTGCCAGCGGGGGCGCACCCACAGATACGCAGTATTTT. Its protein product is CASGGAPTDTQYF. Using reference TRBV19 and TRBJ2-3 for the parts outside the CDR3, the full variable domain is DGGITQSPKYLFRKEGQNVTLSCEQNLNHDAMYWYRQDPGQGLRLIYYSQIVNDFQKGDIAEGYSVSREKKESFPLTVTSAQKNPTAFYLCASGGAPTDTQYFGPGTRLTVL.

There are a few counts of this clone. CDR3 in amino acids: CASSDTSGIRYGYTF. CDR3 sequence (DNA): TGTGCCAGCAGTGACACCTCTGGGATCCGCTATGGCTACACCTTC. The chain has TRBV2 and TRBJ1-2; D is uncertain. V lost 3 bases and J lost 4, with 15 bases in between. Germline V gives CDR1 SNHLY, CDR2 FYNNEI. The CDR3 is 15 amino acids.

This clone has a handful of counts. In nucleotides, the CDR3 is TGTGCCAGCAGTGTTTCCGTGGGTCAGCCCCAGCATTTT. Translated, it gives CASSVSVGQPQHF. The rearrangement joins TRBV25-1 to TRBJ1-5, with D unresolved. CDR1 and CDR2 (germline): MGHDK, SYGVNS. CDR3 size: 13 residues. The V and J ends lost 4 bases and 6 bases respectively, with 10 bases between them.

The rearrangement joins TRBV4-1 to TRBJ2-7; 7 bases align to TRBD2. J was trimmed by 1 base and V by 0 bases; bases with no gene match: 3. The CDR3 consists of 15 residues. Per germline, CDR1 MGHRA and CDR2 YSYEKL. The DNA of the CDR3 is TGCGCCAGCAGCCAAGATTTGGGACTATCCTACGAGCAGTACTTC. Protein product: CASSQDLGLSYEQYF.

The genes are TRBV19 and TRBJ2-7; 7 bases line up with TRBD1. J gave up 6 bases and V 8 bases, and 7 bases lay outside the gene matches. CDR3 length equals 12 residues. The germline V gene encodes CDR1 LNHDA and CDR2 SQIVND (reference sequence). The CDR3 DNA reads TGTGCCAGTGAAGACAGGGATGGCGAGCAGTACTTC. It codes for CASEDRDGEQYF.

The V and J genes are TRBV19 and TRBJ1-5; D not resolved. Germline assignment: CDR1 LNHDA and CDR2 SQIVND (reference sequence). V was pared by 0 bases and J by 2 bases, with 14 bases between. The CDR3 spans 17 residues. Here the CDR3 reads CASSIDIRPRGNQPQHF. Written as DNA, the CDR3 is TGTGCCAGTAGTATAGATATCAGGCCCAGAGGCAATCAGCCCCAGCATTTT.

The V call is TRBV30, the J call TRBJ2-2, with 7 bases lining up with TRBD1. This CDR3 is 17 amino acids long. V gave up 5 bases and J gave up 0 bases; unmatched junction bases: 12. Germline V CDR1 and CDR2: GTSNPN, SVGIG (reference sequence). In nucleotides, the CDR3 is TGTGCCTGGGATATGAGTCTCGGACAGGCGAACACCGGGGAGCTGTTTTTT. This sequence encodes CAWDMSLGQANTGELFF.

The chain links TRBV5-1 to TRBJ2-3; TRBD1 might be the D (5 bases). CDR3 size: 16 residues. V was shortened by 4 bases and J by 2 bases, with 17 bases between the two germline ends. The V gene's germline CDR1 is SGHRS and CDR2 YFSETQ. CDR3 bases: TGCGCCAGCAGCCAAATTACAGGATTGTACACAGATACGCAGTATTTT. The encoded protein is CASSQITGLYTDTQYF.

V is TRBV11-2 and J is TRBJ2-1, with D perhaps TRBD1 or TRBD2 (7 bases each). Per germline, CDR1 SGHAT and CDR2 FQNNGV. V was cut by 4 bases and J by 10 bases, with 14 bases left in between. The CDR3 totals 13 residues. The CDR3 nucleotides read TGTGCCAGCAGCTACTCAGGGGGGGACGAGCAGTTCTTC. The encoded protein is CASSYSGGDEQFF.

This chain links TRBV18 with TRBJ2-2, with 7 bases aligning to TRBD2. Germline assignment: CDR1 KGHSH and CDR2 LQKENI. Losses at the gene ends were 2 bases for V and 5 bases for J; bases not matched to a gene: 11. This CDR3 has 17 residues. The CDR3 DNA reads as TGTGCCAGCTCACCAGGGGAGGGCCATCCACAGACCGGGGAGCTGTTTTTT. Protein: CASSPGEGHPQTGELFF.

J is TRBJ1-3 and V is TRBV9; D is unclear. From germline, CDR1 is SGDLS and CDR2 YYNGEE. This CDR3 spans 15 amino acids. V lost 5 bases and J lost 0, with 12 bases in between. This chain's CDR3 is CASSFLGDSGNTIYF. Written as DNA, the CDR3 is TGTGCCAGCAGTTTTCTCGGGGACTCTGGAAACACCATATATTTT.

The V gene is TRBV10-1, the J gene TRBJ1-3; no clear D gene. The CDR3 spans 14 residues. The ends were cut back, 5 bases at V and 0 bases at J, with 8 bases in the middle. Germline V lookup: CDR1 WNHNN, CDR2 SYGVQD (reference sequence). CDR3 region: CASSPGSSGNTIYF. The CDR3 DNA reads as TGCGCCAGCAGTCCCGGGAGCTCTGGAAACACCATATATTTT.

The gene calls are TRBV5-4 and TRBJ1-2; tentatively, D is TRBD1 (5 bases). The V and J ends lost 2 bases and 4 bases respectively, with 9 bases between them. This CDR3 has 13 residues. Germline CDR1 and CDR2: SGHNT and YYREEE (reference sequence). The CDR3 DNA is TGTGCCAGCAGCTTAGGGGAGAGCTATGGCTACACCTTC. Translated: CASSLGESYGYTF.

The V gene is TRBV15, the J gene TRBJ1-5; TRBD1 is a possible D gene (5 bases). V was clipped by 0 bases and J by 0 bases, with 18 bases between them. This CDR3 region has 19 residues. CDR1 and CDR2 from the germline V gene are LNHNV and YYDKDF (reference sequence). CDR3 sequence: CATSRDHRKRPYSNQPQHF. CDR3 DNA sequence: TGTGCCACCAGCAGAGACCACAGGAAAAGGCCCTATAGCAATCAGCCCCAGCATTTT.

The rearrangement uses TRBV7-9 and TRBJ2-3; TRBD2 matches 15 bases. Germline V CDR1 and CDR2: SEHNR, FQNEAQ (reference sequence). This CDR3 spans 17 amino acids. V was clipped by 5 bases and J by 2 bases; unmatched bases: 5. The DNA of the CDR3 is TGTGCCAGCAGCCTGGGACTAGCGGGGGGCTTCACAGATACGCAGTATTTT. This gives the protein CASSLGLAGGFTDTQYF.

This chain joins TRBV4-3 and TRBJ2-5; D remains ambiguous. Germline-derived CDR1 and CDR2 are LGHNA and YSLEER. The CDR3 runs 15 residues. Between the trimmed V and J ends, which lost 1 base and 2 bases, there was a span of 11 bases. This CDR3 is CASSQGPGSQETQYF. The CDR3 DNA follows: TGCGCCAGCAGCCAAGGGCCGGGCTCACAAGAGACCCAGTACTTC.